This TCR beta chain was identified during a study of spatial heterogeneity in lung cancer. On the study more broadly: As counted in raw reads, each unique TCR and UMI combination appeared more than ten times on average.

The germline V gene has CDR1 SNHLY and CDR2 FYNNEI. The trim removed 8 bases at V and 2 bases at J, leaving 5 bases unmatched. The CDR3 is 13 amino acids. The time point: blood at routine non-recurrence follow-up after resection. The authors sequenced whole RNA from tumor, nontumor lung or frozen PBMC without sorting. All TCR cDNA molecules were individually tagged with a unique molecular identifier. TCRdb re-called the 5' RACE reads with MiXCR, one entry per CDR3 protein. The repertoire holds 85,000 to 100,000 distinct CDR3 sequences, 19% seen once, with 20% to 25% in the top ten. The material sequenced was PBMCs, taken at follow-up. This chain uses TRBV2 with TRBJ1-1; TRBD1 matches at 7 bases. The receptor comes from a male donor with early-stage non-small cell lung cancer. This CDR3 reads CASGGQQNTEAFF. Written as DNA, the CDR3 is TGTGCCAGCGGGGGACAGCAAAACACTGAAGCTTTCTTT.